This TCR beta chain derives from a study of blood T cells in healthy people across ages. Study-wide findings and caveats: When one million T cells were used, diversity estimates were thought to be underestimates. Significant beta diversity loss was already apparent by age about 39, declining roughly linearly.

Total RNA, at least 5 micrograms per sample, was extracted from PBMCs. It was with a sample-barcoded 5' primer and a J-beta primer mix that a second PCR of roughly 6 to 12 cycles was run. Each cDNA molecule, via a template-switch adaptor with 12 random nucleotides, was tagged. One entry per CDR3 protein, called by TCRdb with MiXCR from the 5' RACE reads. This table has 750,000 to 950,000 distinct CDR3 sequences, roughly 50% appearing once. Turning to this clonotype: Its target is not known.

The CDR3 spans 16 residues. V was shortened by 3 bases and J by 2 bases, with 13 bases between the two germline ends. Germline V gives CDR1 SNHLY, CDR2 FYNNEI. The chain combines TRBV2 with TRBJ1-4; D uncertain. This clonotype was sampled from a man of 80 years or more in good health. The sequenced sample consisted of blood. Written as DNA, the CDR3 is TGTGCCAGCAGTGACCCCTATGGCAGGACTAATGAAAAACTGTTTTTT. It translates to CASSDPYGRTNEKLFF.